These T cell receptor beta chains were read from a single sample in a study of cytomegalovirus exposure and HLA in healthy donors. The assay was immunoSEQ multiplex PCR, and TCRdb's table has in-frame clones only and misses some. The data contain roughly 180,000 clones, over 80% of them seen just once; the ten biggest clones take up roughly 1.2%. Sequenced sample: PBMCs. The receptors shown here come from a boy aged 2 to 9 in good health and CMV-seronegative. Both conserved end residues are part of each CDR3. The D gene is left open where the match is weak.

CDR3	DNA	length	V	J	D
CASSMKYGEAFF	TGTGCCAGTAGTATGAAGTACGGTGAAGCTTTCTTT	12	TRBV19	TRBJ1-1	.
CASQGLASEQYF	TGTGCCAGCCAAGGACTAGCCTCCGAGCAGTACTTC	12	TRBV2	TRBJ2-7	TRBD2
CASSLGGQRDDYEQYF	TGTGCCAGCAGCTTGGGGGGCCAGCGGGATGACTACGAGCAGTACTTC	16	TRBV5-4	TRBJ2-7	TRBD2
CASSPLRGAGSPLHF	TGTGCCAGCTCACCATTGAGGGGAGCGGGCTCACCCCTCCACTTT	15	TRBV18	TRBJ1-6	.
CASSCGEAFF	TGTGCCAGCAGCTGCGGTGAAGCTTTCTTT	10	TRBV7-9	TRBJ1-1	.
CASSAFGTNYGYTF	TGTGCCAGCAGCGCGTTCGGGACAAACTATGGCTACACCTTC	14	TRBV9	TRBJ1-2	.
CASSPSSETQYF	TGTGCCAGCTCACCATCTTCAGAGACCCAGTACTTC	12	TRBV18	TRBJ2-5	.
CASRGGTGNTEAFF	TGTGCCAGCAGGGGGGGGACGGGGAACACTGAAGCTTTCTTT	14	TRBV27	TRBJ1-1	.
CASSWTGIANEKLFF	TGCGCCAGCAGCTGGACAGGGATCGCTAATGAAAAACTGTTTTTT	15	TRBV5-1	TRBJ1-4	TRBD1
CASSQDYLAGEETQYF	TGCGCCAGCAGCCAAGATTACCTAGCGGGGGAAGAGACCCAGTACTTC	16	TRBV4-3	TRBJ2-5	TRBD2
CASSIGGHPGNTIYF	TGTGCCAGTAGTATTGGGGGCCACCCTGGAAACACCATATATTTT	15	TRBV19	TRBJ1-3	.
CAWSVRAENIQYF	TGTGCCTGGAGTGTGCGAGCTGAAAACATTCAGTACTTC	13	TRBV30	TRBJ2-4	.
CASSQPRGGTGELFF	TGCGCCAGCAGCCAGCCCAGGGGAGGGACCGGGGAGCTGTTTTTT	15	TRBV4-1	TRBJ2-2	.
CATLTGGGYGYTF	TGTGCCACCTTGACAGGGGGCGGGTATGGCTACACCTTC	13	TRBV6-1	TRBJ1-2	TRBD1
CASSPPGVHGYTF	TGTGCCAGCAGCCCACCAGGGGTACATGGCTACACCTTC	13	TRBV7-2	TRBJ1-2	.
CASSQAGLARETQYF	TGTGCCAGCAGCCAAGCGGGACTAGCACGAGAGACCCAGTACTTC	15	TRBV4-2	TRBJ2-5	TRBD2